The 31 T cell receptor beta chains reported below all come from one sample, sequenced in a study of CD8 T cells in ankylosing spondylitis. TCRdb reanalysed the 5' RACE reads using MiXCR and keeps one entry per CDR3 protein. The data show 200,000 to 300,000 distinct CDR3 sequences, over 9.5% seen once. Sequencing was carried out using blood, either unsorted or a sorted T cell fraction (not recorded which). Source of these receptors: a male donor with ankylosing spondylitis or in good health (not recorded which).

This clonotype was seen ten or more times. This rearrangement joins TRBV15 to TRBJ2-3, with D tentatively TRBD1 (6 bases). Germline loops: CDR1 LNHNV, CDR2 YYDKDF (reference sequence). Trimming took 1 base from V and 3 from J, leaving 11 bases between them. This CDR3 has 15 amino acids. This CDR3 reads CATSRGTERTDTQYF. The CDR3 DNA reads TGTGCCACCAGCAGAGGGACAGAGAGAACAGATACGCAGTATTTT. The complete variable domain, with remaining parts taken from reference TRBV15 and TRBJ2-3, reads DAMVIQNPRYQVTQFGKPVTLSCSQTLNHNVMYWYQQKSSQAPKLLFHYYDKDFNNEADTPDNFQSRRPNTSFCFLDIRSPGLGDTAMYLCATSRGTERTDTQYFGPGTRLTVL.

This clonotype was counted at least ten times. CDR3 residues: CASSLQGVDTQYF. DNA for the CDR3: TGTGCCAGCAGTTTACAGGGCGTAGATACGCAGTATTTT. This chain joins TRBV12-3 or TRBV12-4 and TRBJ2-3, with a tentative D call TRBD1 (5 bases). Between the trimmed V and J ends, which lost 2 bases and 5 bases, there was a span of 8 bases. This CDR3 comprises 13 residues.

This clonotype was found many times. The chain uses TRBV5-1 and TRBJ1-5; D is uncertain. V shed 1 base and J shed 5 bases, with 7 bases lying between them. CDR1 is SGHRS and CDR2 is YFSETQ in the germline V gene. The length of the CDR3 is 13 residues. Here the CDR3 DNA reads TGCGCCAGCAGCTTGACAGAGGATCAGCCCCAGCATTTT. As protein: CASSLTEDQPQHF.

The table lists this clonotype with many counts. The CDR3 DNA is TGTGCCACTCGGTTGACAGCTAGCACAGATACGCAGTATTTT. It yields the protein CATRLTASTDTQYF. The chain recombines TRBV27 with TRBJ2-3; tentatively, D is TRBD1 (5 bases). The germline V gene encodes CDR1 MNHEY and CDR2 SMNVEV (reference sequence). The CDR3 totals 14 residues. Trimming stripped 10 bases from V and 0 bases from J, with 14 bases between.

This clonotype has a handful of counts. The V call is TRBV27, the J call TRBJ2-7; 8 bases align to TRBD1. There are 12 residues in the CDR3. Trimming at V came to 6 bases and at J to 2 bases, leaving 0 bases not matched to a gene. Per the germline V gene, CDR1 is MNHEY and CDR2 is SMNVEV (reference sequence). The CDR3 loop is CASRTGAYEQYF. CDR3 sequence (DNA): TGTGCCAGCAGGACAGGGGCCTACGAGCAGTACTTC.

Many counts were recorded for this clonotype. V gene TRBV20-1 combines with J gene TRBJ2-4; D possibly matches TRBD1 or TRBD2 (5 bases each). Germline CDR1 DFQATT, CDR2 SNEGSKA (reference sequence). This CDR3 comprises 16 residues. V was trimmed by 4 bases and J by 0 bases, leaving 16 bases between them. This CDR3 reads CSATPGTPEAKNIQYF. The CDR3 DNA reads TGCAGTGCTACCCCAGGGACCCCCGAAGCCAAAAACATTCAGTACTTC.

This chain joins TRBV5-6 and TRBJ1-3, with 10 bases fitting TRBD1. The germline gives CDR1 SGHDT, CDR2 YYEEEE. With 5 bases clipped from V and 2 bases from J, the junction kept 1 base outside the gene matches. This CDR3 contains 14 residues. The CDR3 DNA reads TGTGCCAGCAGGGACAGGGGGACTGGAAACACCATATATTTT. This encodes CASRDRGTGNTIYF.

This clonotype occurred many times. This chain connects TRBV10-3 to TRBJ2-5; D gene ambiguous. Trimming removed 2 bases from V and 10 bases from J, with 20 bases in between. The V gene's germline CDR1 is ENHRY and CDR2 SYGVKD. This CDR3 is 15 amino acids long. Here the CDR3 reads CAISEGVERSKGQYF. The CDR3 DNA reads as TGTGCCATCAGTGAGGGGGTCGAGCGCTCAAAAGGCCAGTACTTC.

The chain is built from TRBV30 and TRBJ2-2; maybe TRBD1 (6 bases). V lost 3 bases, J lost 3 bases, and 23 bases lay in between. The CDR3 spans 18 residues. Germline V CDR1 and CDR2: GTSNPN, SVGIG (reference sequence). In DNA, the CDR3 is TGTGCCTGGAGCGCGAATCAAGGGGGATTTGGATACACCGGGGAGCTGTTTTTT. This sequence encodes CAWSANQGGFGYTGELFF.

The table lists this clonotype with many counts. The chain links TRBV3-1 to TRBJ2-3; D uncertain. Trimming stripped 0 bases from V and 9 bases from J, with 10 bases between. This CDR3 comprises 13 residues. Per the germline V gene, CDR1 is LGHDT and CDR2 is YNNKEL (reference sequence). CDR3 sequence reads: CASSQESPATQYF. CDR3 nucleotide sequence: TGTGCCAGCAGCCAAGAAAGTCCGGCAACGCAGTATTTT.

This clonotype was detected a few times. The gene calls are TRBV19 and TRBJ2-1; a weak D match, TRBD1 (6 bases). The CDR3 consists of 15 residues. Germline CDR1 LNHDA, CDR2 SQIVND (reference sequence). The V gene lost 1 base and the J gene lost 8 bases, with 15 bases spanning the gap. This CDR3 is CASSIGDIGFHEQFF. For the CDR3, the DNA is TGTGCCAGTAGTATAGGGGACATAGGGTTCCATGAGCAGTTCTTC.

This clonotype came up a few times. The genes are TRBV7-9 and TRBJ2-5; the D is unclear. This CDR3 is 11 amino acids long. CDR1 is SEHNR and CDR2 is FQNEAQ in the germline V gene (reference sequence). V was shortened by 4 bases and J by 5 bases, with 5 bases between the two germline ends. The CDR3 coding sequence is TGTGCCAGCAGCTCAATGGAGACCCAGTACTTC. This codes for CASSSMETQYF.

This clonotype was found many times. The chain combines TRBV4-1 with TRBJ2-3, with 11 positions matching TRBD2. Losses at the gene ends were 1 base for V and 0 bases for J; bases not matched to a gene: 3. CDR3 length: 17 amino acids. CDR1 MGHRA and CDR2 YSYEKL come from the germline V gene. The CDR3 DNA is TGCGCCAGCAGCCAAGGACTAGCGGGGCCTAGCACAGATACGCAGTATTTT. It specifies CASSQGLAGPSTDTQYF.

This clonotype was found many times. This chain connects TRBV25-1 to TRBJ2-1; no firm D call. This CDR3 has 14 residues. Deletions cut 5 bases from V and 6 bases from J, with 14 bases between. Per germline, CDR1 MGHDK and CDR2 SYGVNS. This chain's CDR3 is CASSSERRVNEQFF. CDR3 coding DNA: TGTGCCAGCAGTAGCGAAAGAAGGGTCAATGAGCAGTTCTTC.

This clonotype was observed many times. The chain employs TRBV5-6 and TRBJ2-2; 12 bases map to TRBD2. The J segment lost 5 bases and the V segment lost 3 bases, leaving 5 bases of the junction unmatched. Germline assignment: CDR1 SGHDT and CDR2 YYEEEE. CDR3 length: 16 amino acids. CDR3 sequence reads: CASSWRLAGETGELFF. The CDR3 bases are TGTGCCAGCAGCTGGAGACTAGCGGGGGAGACCGGGGAGCTGTTTTTT.

The chain has TRBV29-1 and TRBJ1-1, with TRBD1 identical over 7 bases. The germline CDR1 and CDR2 sequences are SQVTM and ANQGSEA. The CDR3 sequence is 14 residues long. With 7 bases clipped from V and 3 bases from J, the junction kept 11 bases outside the gene matches. This CDR3 is CSASYRGLDTEAFF. The CDR3 DNA reads TGCAGCGCCTCTTACAGGGGACTGGACACTGAAGCTTTCTTT.

This clonotype was seen repeatedly, ten times or more. The genes are TRBV30 and TRBJ1-1; a weak D match, TRBD1 (6 bases). Germline lookup yields CDR1 GTSNPN and CDR2 SVGIG (reference sequence). V lost 5 bases to trimming and J lost 4 bases, with 14 bases between them. This CDR3 contains 13 residues. This CDR3 is CAWGAGAPTEAFF. The CDR3, as DNA: TGTGCCTGGGGGGCGGGGGCGCCCACTGAAGCTTTCTTT. The whole variable domain, remainder taken from reference TRBV30 and TRBJ1-1, is SQTIHQWPATLVQPVGSPLSLECTVEGTSNPNLYWYRQAAGRGLQLLFYSVGIGQISSEVPQNLSASRPQDRQFILSSKKLLLSDSGFYLCAWGAGAPTEAFFGQGTRLTVV.

The rearrangement joins TRBV19 to TRBJ2-1, with TRBD1 as a possible D gene (6 bases). Trimming removed 3 bases at V and 6 bases at J, with 12 bases between. The CDR3 length is 14 residues. CDR1 is LNHDA, CDR2 SQIVND, per germline (reference sequence). CDR3 bases: TGTGCCAGTAGTATCTGGGTACAGGGCAATGAGCAGTTCTTC. It translates to CASSIWVQGNEQFF.

This clonotype was seen more than once but under ten times. The V call is TRBV7-9, the J call TRBJ1-2; weak D call: TRBD1 (6 bases). The CDR3 consists of 14 residues. Per the germline V gene, CDR1 is SEHNR and CDR2 is FQNEAQ (reference sequence). The ends were cut back, 0 bases at V and 6 bases at J, with 11 bases in the middle. The CDR3 DNA reads TGTGCCAGCAGCTTAGCGGGGGGCGTAAATGGCTACACCTTC. Translating gives CASSLAGGVNGYTF.

At least ten counts were recorded for this clonotype. This chain connects TRBV6-7 to TRBJ1-1; D is ambiguous. TRBV6-7 is annotated as an ORF whose role is uncertain. Trimming stripped 6 bases from V and 6 bases from J, with 11 bases between. This CDR3 has 12 residues. The CDR3 DNA sequence: TGTGCCAGCAGCCCCCGAGGGTCTGAAGCTTTCTTT. Encoded protein: CASSPRGSEAFF.

The sample holds many counts of this clonotype. J is TRBJ1-2 and V is TRBV10-3; D is unclear. The germline V and J ends were trimmed by 11 bases and 4 bases, with 17 bases remaining between them. Per germline, CDR1 ENHRY and CDR2 SYGVKD. The CDR3 is made up of 13 amino acids. The CDR3 reads CASQASVGYGYTF. The DNA of the CDR3 is TGTGCCTCGCAAGCGAGTGTGGGCTATGGCTACACCTTC.

This clonotype was observed many times. The chain is built from TRBV29-1 and TRBJ1-1, with a tentative D call TRBD1 (6 bases). The V and J ends lost 5 bases and 4 bases respectively, with 20 bases between them. The CDR3 length is 15 residues. Germline loops: CDR1 SQVTM, CDR2 ANQGSEA. The CDR3 protein is CSVLPEPGGPTEAFF. The CDR3 DNA follows: TGCAGCGTTCTACCCGAACCCGGGGGCCCCACTGAAGCTTTCTTT.

Many counts were recorded for this clonotype. The rearrangement joins TRBV10-1 to TRBJ2-1; TRBD2 is a possible D gene (5 bases). The germline V gene has CDR1 WNHNN and CDR2 SYGVQD (reference sequence). Trimming left V 2 bases short and J 2 bases short, with 7 bases between. This CDR3 contains 14 residues. In DNA form, the CDR3 reads TGCGCCAGCAGTGAGCGGGAAACCTACAATGAGCAGTTCTTC. Translation gives CASSERETYNEQFF.

This clonotype was picked up many times. The CDR3 reads CASAGTSGSRGDTQYF. CDR3 DNA: TGTGCCAGCGCCGGGACTAGCGGGAGTCGGGGAGATACGCAGTATTTT. The V and J genes are TRBV25-1 and TRBJ2-3; 14 bases are shared with TRBD2. The CDR3 totals 16 residues. V lost 8 bases and J lost 5; bases outside the gene matches: 9. CDR1 is MGHDK and CDR2 is SYGVNS in the germline V gene.

The rearrangement uses TRBV30 and TRBJ2-7; the D gene could be TRBD1 or TRBD2 (5 bases each). V was pared by 4 bases and J by 3 bases, with 22 bases between. Per germline, CDR1 GTSNPN and CDR2 SVGIG (reference sequence). The CDR3 is made up of 16 amino acids. The CDR3 here is CAWTSIRGQGSYEQYF. The DNA for the CDR3 is TGTGCCTGGACCTCGATCCGCGGGCAGGGCAGCTACGAGCAGTACTTC.

This clonotype was found a few times. The chain has TRBV4-1 and TRBJ2-1; 7 nucleotides align to TRBD1. Germline V gene data show CDR1 as MGHRA and CDR2 as YSYEKL. CDR3 size: 17 residues. V shed 4 bases and J 0 bases; nucleotides not matched to a gene: 9. The CDR3 DNA reads as TGCGCCAGCAGCCGGGACCGGGGACAGAGCTCCTACAATGAGCAGTTCTTC. It encodes CASSRDRGQSSYNEQFF.

This clonotype was observed many times. The chain is built from TRBV2 and TRBJ1-5; unclear D gene. CDR1 is SNHLY, CDR2 FYNNEI, per germline. V lost 6 bases to trimming and J lost 2 bases, with 11 bases between them. CDR3 size: 14 residues. The CDR3 sequence is CASRGLQGNQPQHF. The CDR3 DNA is TGTGCCAGCAGGGGCCTGCAGGGCAATCAGCCCCAGCATTTT. Filled out from reference TRBV2 and TRBJ1-5, the complete variable domain reads EPEVTQTPSHQVTQMGQEVILRCVPISNHLYFYWYRQILGQKVEFLVSFYNNEISEKSEIFDDQFSVERPDGSNFTLKIRSTKLEDSAMYFCASRGLQGNQPQHFGDGTRLSIL.

This rearrangement joins TRBV7-9 to TRBJ2-7; TRBD1 matches at 7 bases. The CDR3 totals 13 residues. V was clipped by 5 bases and J by 4 bases; unmatched bases: 5. CDR1 SEHNR and CDR2 FQNEAQ come from the germline V gene (reference sequence). The CDR3 DNA reads TGTGCCAGCAGCCCAGGGGGTCGGTACGAGCAGTACTTC. It specifies CASSPGGRYEQYF.

This clonotype was picked up many times. V and J are TRBV20-1 and TRBJ2-6, with 9 bases identical to TRBD1. V lost 4 bases and J lost 3; bases outside the gene matches: 4. CDR1 is DFQATT and CDR2 is SNEGSKA in the germline V gene (reference sequence). This CDR3 region has 15 residues. As DNA, the CDR3 is TGCAGTGCTATACAGGGGGCGCTTGGGGCCAACGTCCTGACTTTC. It translates to CSAIQGALGANVLTF.

J is TRBJ2-4 and V is TRBV5-1; 8 nucleotides agree with TRBD2. Per the germline V gene, CDR1 is SGHRS and CDR2 is YFSETQ. The CDR3 runs 15 residues. Trimming cost V 5 bases and J 1 base; bases outside gene matches: 5. CDR3 sequence: CASRPGGGAKNIQYF. DNA of the CDR3: TGCGCCAGCAGGCCCGGGGGGGGCGCCAAAAACATTCAGTACTTC.

The chain has TRBV7-2 and TRBJ1-3; D is possibly TRBD1 (5 bases). Germline CDR1 and CDR2: SGHTA and FQGNSA. V dropped 5 bases and J dropped 2 bases, with 13 bases sitting between them. This CDR3 has 15 residues. CDR3: CASSAQGGAGNTIYF. As DNA, the CDR3 is TGTGCCAGCAGCGCGCAGGGAGGAGCTGGAAACACCATATATTTT.